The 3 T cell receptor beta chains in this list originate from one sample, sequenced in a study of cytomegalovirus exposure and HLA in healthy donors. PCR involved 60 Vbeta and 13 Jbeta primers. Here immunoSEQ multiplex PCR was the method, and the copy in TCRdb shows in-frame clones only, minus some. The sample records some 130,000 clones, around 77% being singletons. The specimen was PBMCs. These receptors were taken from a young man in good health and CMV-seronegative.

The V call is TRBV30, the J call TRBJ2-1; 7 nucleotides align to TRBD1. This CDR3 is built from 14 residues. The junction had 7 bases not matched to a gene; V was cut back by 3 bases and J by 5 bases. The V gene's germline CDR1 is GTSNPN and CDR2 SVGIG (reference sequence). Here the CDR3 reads CAWRYGTANNEQFF. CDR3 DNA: TGTGCCTGGAGATACGGGACAGCAAACAATGAGCAGTTCTTC.

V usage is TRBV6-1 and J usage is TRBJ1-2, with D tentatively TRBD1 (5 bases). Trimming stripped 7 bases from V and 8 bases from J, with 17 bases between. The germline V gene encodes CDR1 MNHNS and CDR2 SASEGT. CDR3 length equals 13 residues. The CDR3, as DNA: TGTGCCAGCACCCCGGGGAGGCGGGGGGGCTACACCTTC. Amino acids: CASTPGRRGGYTF.

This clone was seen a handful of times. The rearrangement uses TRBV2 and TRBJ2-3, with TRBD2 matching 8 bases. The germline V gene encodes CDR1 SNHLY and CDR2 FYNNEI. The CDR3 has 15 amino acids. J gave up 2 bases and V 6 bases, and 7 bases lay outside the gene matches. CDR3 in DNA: TGTGCCAGCAGCCCAGACGGGAGGGTCACAGATACGCAGTATTTT. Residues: CASSPDGRVTDTQYF.